The 30 T cell receptor beta chains in this list originate from one sample, sequenced in a study of blood T cells in healthy people across ages. It was with a sample-barcoded 5' primer and a J-beta primer mix that a second PCR of about 7 to 12 cycles was run. TCRdb re-analysed the 5' RACE reads in MiXCR, keeping a single row per CDR3 protein. This sample yields around 1.5 million distinct CDR3 sequences, of which approximately 59% are seen a single time; 5% to 7% belongs to the top ten. Sequencing used blood. The receptors shown here come from a young man in good health.

J is TRBJ2-1 and V is TRBV3-1; D is unclear. V was shortened by 3 bases and J by 6 bases, with 15 bases between the two germline ends. The germline gives CDR1 LGHDT, CDR2 YNNKEL (reference sequence). CDR3 size: 15 residues. CDR3 in DNA: TGTGCCAGCAGCCAGCTAAGTGGGGTTCCCAATGAGCAGTTCTTC. Amino acid sequence: CASSQLSGVPNEQFF.

The chain carries TRBV6-5 and TRBJ2-1; 9 positions match TRBD2. CDR1 is MNHEY and CDR2 is SVGAGI in the germline V gene. V dropped 2 bases and J dropped 0; count of bases not matched to a gene: 5. CDR3 size: 17 residues. CDR3 DNA: TGTGCCAGCAGTTACGCGGGAGGGGGGAGCTCCTACAATGAGCAGTTCTTC. It specifies CASSYAGGGSSYNEQFF.

Comment on this clonotype: As the CDR3 is not closed by the conserved phenylalanine or tryptophan, this likely results from a read error. V and J are TRBV7-9 and TRBJ1-1, with D unresolved. The CDR3 has 12 amino acids. Between the trimmed V and J ends, which lost 0 bases and 3 bases, there was a span of 2 bases. CDR1 SEHNR and CDR2 FQNEAQ come from the germline V gene (reference sequence). The CDR3 spells CASSLAYTEAFL. The CDR3 nucleotides are TGTGCCAGCAGCTTAGCCTACACTGAAGCTTTCCTT.

This clonotype was counted a few times. The V and J genes are TRBV23-1 and TRBJ1-2; D unresolved. TRBV23-1 is reported as an ORF; its role is uncertain. The CDR3 has 14 amino acids. Trimming removed 3 bases from V and 7 bases from J, with 15 bases in between. DNA for the CDR3: TGCGCCAGCAGTCACCCCGCGGAAAAAAGTGGCTACACCTTC. Translating it yields CASSHPAEKSGYTF.

V usage is TRBV28 and J usage is TRBJ1-5; 7 positions agree with TRBD1. The V and J ends lost 6 bases and 2 bases, in that order; junction bases with no gene match: 10. The CDR3 runs 16 residues. From germline, CDR1 is MDHEN and CDR2 SYDVKM. CDR3 in amino acids: CASRLGVDRGNQPQHF. CDR3 bases: TGTGCCAGCAGATTGGGGGTAGACAGGGGCAATCAGCCCCAGCATTTT.

The chain joins TRBV6-6 to TRBJ2-3, with a weak D call TRBD1 (5 bases). This CDR3 is built from 15 residues. Germline V gives CDR1 MNHNY, CDR2 SVGAGI (reference sequence). V was clipped by 2 bases and J by 4 bases, with 13 bases between them. The CDR3 nucleotides are TGTGCCAGCAGTTACGAGGCCAGGGTCCCAGATACGCAGTATTTT. Protein: CASSYEARVPDTQYF.

This clonotype has more than one count but fewer than ten. The CDR3 DNA is TGTGCCAGCAGCTGGGAGGGACCCTACGAGCAGTACTTC. Amino acid sequence: CASSWEGPYEQYF. V and J are TRBV2 and TRBJ2-7, with 7 bases that match TRBD2. This CDR3 has 13 amino acids. The ends lost 6 bases at V and 2 bases at J; junction bases unmatched: 4. Per germline, CDR1 SNHLY and CDR2 FYNNEI.

This clonotype was picked up a small number of times. The CDR3 reads CASSQDPDALGGGYTF. CDR3 nucleotide sequence: TGTGCCAGCAGCCAAGATCCGGACGCACTCGGAGGTGGCTACACCTTC. V gene TRBV4-2 combines with J gene TRBJ1-2; D not resolved. V gave up 0 bases and J gave up 7 bases, with 18 bases separating them. The CDR3 extends over 16 amino acids. Per the germline V gene, CDR1 is LGHNA and CDR2 is YNFKEQ.

A remark on this clonotype: A single base separates this from a much larger clone, so it may be a read error. The chain joins TRBV11-2 to TRBJ2-3; a weak D match, TRBD2 (6 bases). V was cut by 5 bases and J by 7 bases, with 13 bases left in between. The CDR3 runs 13 residues. Germline CDR1 reads SGHAT; CDR2 reads FQNNGV. Here the CDR3 DNA reads TGTGCCAGCAGCGGAGACGGGGGAAATACGCAGTATTTT. It codes for CASSGDGGNTQYF.

This clonotype showed up just a few times. The chain employs TRBV7-2 and TRBJ1-5, with TRBD1 matching 10 bases. Germline V gene data show CDR1 as SGHTA and CDR2 as FQGNSA. J was trimmed by 12 bases and V by 0 bases; bases with no gene match: 2. The length of the CDR3 is 13 residues. In DNA, the CDR3 is TGTGCCAGCAGCTTAGCTCGGGACAGGGGCCAGCATTTT. Protein product: CASSLARDRGQHF.

This clonotype was detected once. The V and J genes are TRBV10-3 and TRBJ2-7, with TRBD1 identical over 7 bases. CDR1 ENHRY and CDR2 SYGVKD come from the germline V gene. Unmatched junction bases numbered 6, after V lost 5 bases and J lost 2 bases. The CDR3 is made up of 14 amino acids. The CDR3 sequence is CAISPPGQTYEQYF. CDR3 in DNA: TGTGCCATCAGTCCTCCGGGACAGACCTACGAGCAGTACTTC.

The chain uses TRBV29-1 and TRBJ2-3, with 9 bases matching TRBD2. The V and J ends lost 4 bases and 5 bases, in that order; junction bases with no gene match: 7. Looked up from germline, CDR1 is SQVTM and CDR2 is ANQGSEA. This CDR3 comprises 14 residues. The CDR3 DNA reads TGCAGCGTTGGGCGGGAGGGGCGCAGAGATACGCAGTATTTT. Translating gives CSVGREGRRDTQYF.

The chain recombines TRBV10-3 with TRBJ2-7, with D perhaps matching TRBD2 (5 bases). Germline V gene data show CDR1 as ENHRY and CDR2 as SYGVKD. There are 16 residues in the CDR3. Trimming removed 2 bases at V and 0 bases at J, with 14 bases between. CDR3 in DNA: TGTGCCATCAGTGAGCGAGGGCAGCGGAGCTCCTACGAGCAGTACTTC. It yields the protein CAISERGQRSSYEQYF.

The genes are TRBV5-6 and TRBJ1-4; D is unclear. The ends were cut back, 3 bases at V and 5 bases at J, with 8 bases in the middle. This CDR3 is 13 amino acids long. Germline V gives CDR1 SGHDT, CDR2 YYEEEE. In DNA, the CDR3 is TGTGCCAGCAGCTGGCAGATGAATGAAAAACTGTTTTTT. Protein sequence: CASSWQMNEKLFF.

This sequence joins TRBV4-2 and TRBJ2-7; TRBD2 is a possible D gene (5 bases). The CDR3 has 15 residues. From germline, CDR1 is LGHNA and CDR2 YNFKEQ. V lost 3 bases to trimming and J lost 2 bases, with 14 bases between them. CDR3 amino acids: CASSQDSVQAYEQYF. CDR3 in DNA: TGTGCCAGCAGCCAGGATAGCGTACAAGCCTACGAGCAGTACTTC.

Notes on this clonotype: The junction does not match germline at one end; this may be a read error. The V call is TRBV4-1, the J call TRBJ2-2; TRBD2 matches at 7 bases. Looked up from germline, CDR1 is MGHRA and CDR2 is YSYEKL. The CDR3 runs to 15 residues. The CDR3 DNA follows: TGCGCCAGCAGCCGCGGACTAGGCGGGGCCGGGGATCTGTTTTTT. Translated, it gives CASSRGLGGAGDLFF.

The sample holds a few counts of this clonotype. This chain joins TRBV11-1 and TRBJ2-1; TRBD2 agrees at 15 bases. This CDR3 is 18 amino acids long. Unmatched junction bases numbered 12, after V lost 5 bases and J lost 7 bases. From germline, CDR1 is SGHAT and CDR2 FQDESV (reference sequence). The CDR3 sequence: CASSPGDSGTSGRNEQFF. As DNA, the CDR3 is TGTGCCAGCAGCCCCGGTGACTCAGGGACTAGCGGGAGGAATGAGCAGTTCTTC. Full variable domain (missing parts from reference TRBV11-1 and TRBJ2-1): EAEVAQSPRYKITEKSQAVAFWCDPISGHATLYWYRQILGQGPELLVQFQDESVVDDSQLPKDRFSAERLKGVDSTLKIQPAELGDSAMYLCASSPGDSGTSGRNEQFFGPGTRLTVL.

In its sample, this clonotype was seen once. J is TRBJ2-3 and V is TRBV20-1; 11 nucleotides align to TRBD2. Germline loops: CDR1 DFQATT, CDR2 SNEGSKA (reference sequence). The CDR3 runs 14 residues. With V trimmed by 2 bases and J by 6 bases, 4 bases remained unmatched. CDR3 bases: TGCAGTGCTAGATCTAGCGGGAGGAGGGATACGCAGTATTTT. Residues: CSARSSGRRDTQYF.

This chain links TRBV5-1 with TRBJ2-1; perhaps D is TRBD1 or TRBD2 (5 bases each). Germline-derived CDR1 and CDR2 are SGHRS and YFSETQ. The CDR3 spans 18 residues. Trimming pared 4 bases from V and 7 bases from J, leaving 27 bases between. In nucleotides, the CDR3 is TGCGCCAGCAGCGTGGGACCAACTATGGGCCTTAAGAGGAATGAGCAGTTCTTC. Amino acids: CASSVGPTMGLKRNEQFF.

The chain is built from TRBV20-1 and TRBJ2-1; D possibly corresponds to TRBD2 (6 bases). Germline assignment: CDR1 DFQATT and CDR2 SNEGSKA (reference sequence). V was cut by 3 bases and J by 6 bases, with 12 bases left in between. The CDR3 extends over 13 amino acids. This chain's CDR3 is CSASRAGSNEQFF. In DNA form, the CDR3 reads TGCAGTGCTAGTCGGGCGGGGTCCAATGAGCAGTTCTTC.

This chain's CDR3 is CSARDQGGDRGYEQYF. For the CDR3, the DNA is TGCAGTGCTAGAGATCAGGGGGGGGACAGGGGCTACGAGCAGTACTTC. The gene calls are TRBV20-1 and TRBJ2-7, with 10 bases fitting TRBD1. This CDR3 region has 16 residues. J gave up 3 bases and V 0 bases, and 8 bases lay outside the gene matches. Looked up from germline, CDR1 is DFQATT and CDR2 is SNEGSKA (reference sequence).

This clonotype turned up a few times. The chain carries TRBV20-1 and TRBJ2-5; D ambiguous. Trimming shortened V by 3 bases and J by 3 bases, and 14 bases separated the two germline ends. The CDR3 extends over 14 amino acids. CDR1 is DFQATT, CDR2 SNEGSKA, per germline (reference sequence). The CDR3 region is CSASFESAEETQYF. The CDR3 DNA reads as TGCAGTGCTAGTTTCGAAAGTGCGGAAGAGACCCAGTACTTC.

The rearrangement uses TRBV7-2 and TRBJ1-2; no clear D. The CDR3 covers 14 residues. V lost 1 base and J lost 4, with 10 bases in between. Per germline, CDR1 SGHTA and CDR2 FQGNSA. CDR3 amino acids: CASSLGGELYGYTF. The CDR3 DNA sequence: TGTGCCAGCAGCTTAGGTGGGGAGCTCTATGGCTACACCTTC. The full variable domain, completed using reference TRBV7-2 and TRBJ1-2, is GAGVSQSPSNKVTEKGKDVELRCDPISGHTALYWYRQSLGQGLEFLIYFQGNSAPDKSGLPSDRFSAERTGGSVSTLTIQRTQQEDSAVYLCASSLGGELYGYTFGSGTRLTVV.

The V and J genes are TRBV29-1 and TRBJ2-3; TRBD1 matches 9 bases. V shed 3 bases and J 4 bases; nucleotides not matched to a gene: 11. The CDR3 runs to 16 residues. CDR1 is SQVTM, CDR2 ANQGSEA, per germline. The CDR3 protein is CSVEALQGAVADTQYF. The DNA for the CDR3 is TGCAGCGTTGAGGCCTTACAGGGGGCCGTCGCAGATACGCAGTATTTT.

This chain uses TRBV20-1 with TRBJ2-7; possible D gene TRBD1, 6 bases. The CDR3 runs 13 residues. Germline V gives CDR1 DFQATT, CDR2 SNEGSKA (reference sequence). Trimming left V 3 bases short and J 1 base short, with 10 bases between. CDR3 residues: CSASSGQSYEQYF. For the CDR3, the DNA is TGCAGTGCTAGTTCCGGACAGTCCTACGAGCAGTACTTC.

The chain employs TRBV20-1 and TRBJ2-7, with 8 bases matching TRBD1. This CDR3 comprises 14 residues. Germline CDR1 and CDR2: DFQATT and SNEGSKA (reference sequence). Losses at the gene ends were 4 bases for V and 1 base for J; bases not matched to a gene: 6. As DNA, the CDR3 is TGCAGTGCTACCGGACAGGGACTTTCCTACGAGCAGTACTTC. Translated: CSATGQGLSYEQYF.

The chain links TRBV7-6 to TRBJ1-4; TRBD1 might be the D (6 bases). Germline values: CDR1 SGHVS, CDR2 FNYEAQ. This CDR3 spans 13 amino acids. Trimming cost V 6 bases and J 5 bases, with 10 bases left between them. The chain's CDR3 is CASSARGNEKLFF. The CDR3 nucleotides are TGTGCCAGCAGTGCTAGGGGGAATGAAAAACTGTTTTTT.

This clonotype was picked up a small number of times. CDR3 loop: CASSSGLAGGPYSSYEQYF. The CDR3 bases are TGTGCCAGCAGCTCGGGACTAGCGGGAGGGCCCTACAGCTCCTACGAGCAGTACTTC. The chain joins TRBV7-9 to TRBJ2-7, with 16 bases matching TRBD2. After removal of 4 bases from V and 0 bases from J, the junction contained 9 bases not matched to a gene. Germline V gene lookup returns CDR1 SEHNR and CDR2 FQNEAQ (reference sequence). CDR3 length equals 19 residues.

The CDR3 here is CSARRQNHYEQYF. For the CDR3, the DNA is TGCAGTGCTAGGAGACAGAACCACTACGAGCAGTACTTC. The V and J genes are TRBV20-1 and TRBJ2-4; perhaps TRBD1 as D (5 bases). The tail of the sequence fits TRBJ2-7 better, so the J call may be wrong. Germline lookup yields CDR1 DFQATT and CDR2 SNEGSKA (reference sequence). CDR3 length: 13 residues.

V usage is TRBV2 and J usage is TRBJ1-1; D perhaps matches TRBD1 (6 bases). The CDR3 covers 14 residues. CDR1 SNHLY and CDR2 FYNNEI come from the germline V gene. Trimming took 5 bases from V and 8 from J, leaving 18 bases between them. CDR3 sequence: CASSRTAGGWEAFF. In DNA, the CDR3 is TGTGCCAGCAGTAGGACAGCGGGAGGTTGGGAAGCTTTCTTT.